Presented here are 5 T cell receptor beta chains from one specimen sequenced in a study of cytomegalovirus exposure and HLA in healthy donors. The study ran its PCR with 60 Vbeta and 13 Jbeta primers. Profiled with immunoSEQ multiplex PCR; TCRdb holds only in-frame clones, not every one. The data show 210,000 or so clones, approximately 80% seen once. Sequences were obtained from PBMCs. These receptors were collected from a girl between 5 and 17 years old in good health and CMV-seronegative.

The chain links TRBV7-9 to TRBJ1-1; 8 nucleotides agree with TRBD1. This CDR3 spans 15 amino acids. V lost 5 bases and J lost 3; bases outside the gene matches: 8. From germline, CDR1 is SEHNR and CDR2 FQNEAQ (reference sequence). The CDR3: CASSHSDRGHTEAFF. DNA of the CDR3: TGTGCCAGCAGCCACAGCGACAGGGGACACACTGAAGCTTTCTTT.

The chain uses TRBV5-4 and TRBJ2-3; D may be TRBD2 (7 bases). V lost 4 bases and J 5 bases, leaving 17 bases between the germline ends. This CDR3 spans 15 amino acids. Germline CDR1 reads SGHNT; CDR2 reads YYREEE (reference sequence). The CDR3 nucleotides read TGTGCCAGCAGCCCCCGGGGGGCCGGCCAAGATACGCAGTATTTT. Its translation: CASSPRGAGQDTQYF.

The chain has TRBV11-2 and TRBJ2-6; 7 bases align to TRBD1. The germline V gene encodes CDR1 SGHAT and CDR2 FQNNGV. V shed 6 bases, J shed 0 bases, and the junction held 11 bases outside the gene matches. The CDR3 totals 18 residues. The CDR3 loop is CASSRLTGTSSGANVLTF. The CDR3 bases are TGTGCCAGCAGTCGATTGACAGGGACGAGCTCTGGGGCCAACGTCCTGACTTTC.

The CDR3 loop reads CASLPAGRETQYF. Written as DNA, the CDR3 is TGTGCCAGCCTTCCGGCCGGGAGGGAGACCCAGTACTTC. This rearrangement joins TRBV2 to TRBJ2-5; TRBD2 matches 7 bases. This CDR3 region has 13 residues. Trimming cost V 8 bases and J 5 bases; bases outside gene matches: 8. Germline V gives CDR1 SNHLY, CDR2 FYNNEI. Together with reference TRBV2 and TRBJ2-5, the CDR3 gives the full variable domain: EPEVTQTPSHQVTQMGQEVILRCVPISNHLYFYWYRQILGQKVEFLVSFYNNEISEKSEIFDDQFSVERPDGSNFTLKIRSTKLEDSAMYFCASLPAGRETQYFGPGTRLLVL.

CDR3 in DNA: TGTGCCAGCAGCTTAGCCGGGCGGGACACTGAAGCTTTCTTT. Translation gives CASSLAGRDTEAFF. The V gene is TRBV7-9, the J gene TRBJ1-1, with D uncertain. CDR1 is SEHNR, CDR2 FQNEAQ, per germline (reference sequence). The CDR3 is 14 amino acids. V was cut by 0 bases and J by 3 bases, with 8 bases left in between.